This TCR beta chain was documented in a study of blood T cell repertoires in COVID-19. For the study at large: The samples span acute and convalescent COVID-19 from the United States, Italy and Spain. T cells, B-cell-depleted T cells, or PBMCs supplied cDNA or gDNA.

In the study's own analysis: The assay estimated nucleated cells by amplifying reference gene primers. TCRdb's copy holds only in-frame clones and misses some; the assay was immunoSEQ multiplex PCR. Clone size and V and J calls were adopted from that table, with D and trimming inferred from the DNA. The sample lists around 300,000 clones, approximately 85% occurring once. The TCR originated in a human donor in a cohort sampled during active COVID-19. Sequenced: peripheral blood.

The CDR3 here is CASSQGGNTGELFF. The DNA for the CDR3 is TGTGCCAGCAGCCAGGGAGGGAACACCGGGGAGCTGTTTTTT. The chain couples TRBV11-3 to TRBJ2-2; TRBD2 might be the D (6 bases). Between the trimmed V and J ends, which lost 5 bases and 1 base, there was a span of 8 bases. From germline, CDR1 is SGHNT and CDR2 YENEEA. The CDR3 spans 14 residues. The complete variable domain, with remaining parts taken from reference TRBV11-3 and TRBJ2-2, reads EAGVVQSPRYKIIEKKQPVAFWCNPISGHNTLYWYLQNLGQGPELLIRYENEEAVDDSQLPKDRFSAERLKGVDSTLKIQPAELGDSAVYLCASSQGGNTGELFFGEGSRLTVL.